This T cell receptor (beta chain) was retrieved from a study of cytomegalovirus exposure and HLA in healthy donors. PCR employed 60 Vbeta and 13 Jbeta primers. The data were produced by immunoSEQ multiplex PCR, yet TCRdb's version contains in-frame clones alone and is incomplete. The table includes about 180,000 clones, around 80% detected once. V dropped 4 bases and J dropped 2; count of bases not matched to a gene: 19. The length of the CDR3 is 20 residues. Germline lookup yields CDR1 LGHNA and CDR2 YSLEER. This receptor was obtained from a man in his forties or fifties in good health and CMV-seronegative. Sequenced: PBMCs. The genes are TRBV4-3 and TRBJ2-2; 7 nucleotides agree with TRBD1. Written as DNA, the CDR3 is TGCGCCAGCAGCCCATTGGGAGACTCCGGGACAGAAATAAACACCGGGGAGCTGTTTTTT. It yields the protein CASSPLGDSGTEINTGELFF.